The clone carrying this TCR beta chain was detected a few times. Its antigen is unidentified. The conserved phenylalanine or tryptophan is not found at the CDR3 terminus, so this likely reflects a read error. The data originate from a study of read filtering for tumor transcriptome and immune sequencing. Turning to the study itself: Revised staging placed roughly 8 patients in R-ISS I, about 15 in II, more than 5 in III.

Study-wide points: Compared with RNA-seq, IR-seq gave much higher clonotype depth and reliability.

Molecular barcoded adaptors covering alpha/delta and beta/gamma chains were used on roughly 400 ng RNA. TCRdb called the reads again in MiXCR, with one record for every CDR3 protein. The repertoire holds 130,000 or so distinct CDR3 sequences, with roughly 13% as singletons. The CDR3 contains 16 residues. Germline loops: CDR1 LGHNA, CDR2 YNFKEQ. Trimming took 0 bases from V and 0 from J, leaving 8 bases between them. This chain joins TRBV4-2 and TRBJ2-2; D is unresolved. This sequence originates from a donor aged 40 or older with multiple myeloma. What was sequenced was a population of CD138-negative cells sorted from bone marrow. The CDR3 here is CASSQDSSPNTGELFL. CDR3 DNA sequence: TGTGCCAGCAGCCAAGATTCAAGCCCGAACACCGGGGAGCTGTTTCTT.